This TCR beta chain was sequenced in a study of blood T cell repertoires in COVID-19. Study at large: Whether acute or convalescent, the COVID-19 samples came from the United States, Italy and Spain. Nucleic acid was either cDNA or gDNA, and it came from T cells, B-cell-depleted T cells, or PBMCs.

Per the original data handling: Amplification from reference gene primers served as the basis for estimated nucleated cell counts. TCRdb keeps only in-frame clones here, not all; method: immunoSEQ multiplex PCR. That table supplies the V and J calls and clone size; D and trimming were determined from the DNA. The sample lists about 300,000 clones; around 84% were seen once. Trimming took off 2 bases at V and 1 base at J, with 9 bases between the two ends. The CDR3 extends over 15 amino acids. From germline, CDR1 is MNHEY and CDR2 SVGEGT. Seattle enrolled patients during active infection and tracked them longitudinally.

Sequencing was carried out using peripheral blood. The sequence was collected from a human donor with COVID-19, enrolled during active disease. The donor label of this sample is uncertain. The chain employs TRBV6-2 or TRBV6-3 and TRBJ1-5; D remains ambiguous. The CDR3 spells CASSYRRQSNQPQHF. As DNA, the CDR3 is TGTGCCAGCAGTTACCGGAGGCAGAGCAATCAGCCCCAGCATTTT.